A selection of T cell receptor beta chains follows, all from one sample in a study of CD8 T cells in ankylosing spondylitis. TCRdb itself ran the 5' RACE reads through MiXCR, one entry per CDR3 protein. Of some 130,000 distinct CDR3 sequences listed, roughly 15% are singletons. The sample comprised blood, either unsorted or a sorted T cell fraction (not recorded which). The source is a female donor with ankylosing spondylitis or in good health (not recorded which). Each CDR3 is given with its conserved first and last residue. Fields, in order: clone size, J gene, V gene, CDR3 protein. Size is stated for part of the rows, as once, few or many counts, or as a class when the clone is expanded.

abundance: many; j_gene: TRBJ2-1; v_gene: TRBV6-4; CDR3aa: CASSPAGTGNEQFF
abundance: many; j_gene: TRBJ1-2; v_gene: TRBV20-1; CDR3aa: CSARDIRDLSSFGYTF
abundance: few; j_gene: TRBJ2-1; v_gene: TRBV29-1; CDR3aa: CSVELARSSYNEQFF
abundance: NA; j_gene: TRBJ2-1; v_gene: TRBV20-1; CDR3aa: CSARRRTGTRGYNEQFF
abundance: NA; j_gene: TRBJ2-3; v_gene: TRBV7-3; CDR3aa: CASSASLSTDTQYF
abundance: NA; j_gene: TRBJ2-1; v_gene: TRBV6-4; CDR3aa: CASSEGATYNEQFF
abundance: many; j_gene: TRBJ2-3; v_gene: TRBV12-3/TRBV12-4; CDR3aa: CASSWDHSTDTQYF
abundance: many; j_gene: TRBJ2-7; v_gene: TRBV5-1; CDR3aa: CASSLDSPYEQYF
abundance: many; j_gene: TRBJ2-2; v_gene: TRBV20-1; CDR3aa: CSARGQGANTGELFF
abundance: few; j_gene: TRBJ1-4; v_gene: TRBV12-3/TRBV12-4; CDR3aa: CASSRQGSATNEKLFF
abundance: NA; j_gene: TRBJ2-2; v_gene: TRBV20-1; CDR3aa: CSARIGVSGELFF
abundance: NA; j_gene: TRBJ2-5; v_gene: TRBV5-1; CDR3aa: CASSFQSQETQYF
abundance: many; j_gene: TRBJ2-7; v_gene: TRBV20-1; CDR3aa: CSAKTMGRVDEQYF
abundance: NA; j_gene: TRBJ2-1; v_gene: TRBV7-3; CDR3aa: CASSLIRRGGHNEQFF
abundance: NA; j_gene: TRBJ2-1; v_gene: TRBV6-2/TRBV6-3; CDR3aa: CASTTSLAGPFF
abundance: many; j_gene: TRBJ2-7; v_gene: TRBV12-3/TRBV12-4; CDR3aa: CASRLFDSGILFEQYF
abundance: many; j_gene: TRBJ1-1; v_gene: TRBV5-1; CDR3aa: CASSLGADTEAFF
abundance: many; j_gene: TRBJ1-1; v_gene: TRBV29-1; CDR3aa: CSVDSLNTEAFF
abundance: NA; j_gene: TRBJ2-3; v_gene: TRBV5-1; CDR3aa: CASRQGGGDTQYF
abundance: many; j_gene: TRBJ1-5; v_gene: TRBV24-1; CDR3aa: CATSLPGWRNNQPQHF
abundance: many; j_gene: TRBJ2-7; v_gene: TRBV29-1; CDR3aa: CSARLAGGTYEQYF
abundance: NA; j_gene: TRBJ2-1; v_gene: TRBV5-1; CDR3aa: CASSLGVGGPYNEQFF
abundance: NA; j_gene: TRBJ2-1; v_gene: TRBV15; CDR3aa: CATSPNSYNEQFF
abundance: NA; j_gene: TRBJ2-2; v_gene: TRBV7-2; CDR3aa: CASSFRGIGLNTGELFF
abundance: NA; j_gene: TRBJ2-3; v_gene: TRBV20-1; CDR3aa: CSARSQATDTQYF
abundance: NA; j_gene: TRBJ2-7; v_gene: TRBV9; CDR3aa: CASNVDRGQQYF
abundance: NA; j_gene: TRBJ2-7; v_gene: TRBV5-1; CDR3aa: CASSRAGTSGGEQYF
abundance: NA; j_gene: TRBJ2-1; v_gene: TRBV20-1; CDR3aa: CSIQIAGPSNEQFF
abundance: many; j_gene: TRBJ2-3; v_gene: TRBV10-3; CDR3aa: CAIMVSGEDTQYF
abundance: NA; j_gene: TRBJ2-7; v_gene: TRBV7-9; CDR3aa: CASSHYSYEQYF
abundance: many; j_gene: TRBJ1-2; v_gene: TRBV5-5; CDR3aa: CASSPVADANYGYTF
abundance: NA; j_gene: TRBJ2-5; v_gene: TRBV20-1; CDR3aa: CSAPKLGPGEEETQYF
abundance: few; j_gene: TRBJ2-2; v_gene: TRBV3-1; CDR3aa: CASSPPGRNTGELFF
abundance: NA; j_gene: TRBJ1-3; v_gene: TRBV20-1; CDR3aa: CSARPYLDRYSGNTIYF
abundance: many; j_gene: TRBJ1-4; v_gene: TRBV12-3/TRBV12-4; CDR3aa: CASTTPGEKLFF
abundance: few; j_gene: TRBJ1-2; v_gene: TRBV5-1; CDR3aa: CASRVDRPYGYTF
abundance: NA; j_gene: TRBJ1-5; v_gene: TRBV20-1; CDR3aa: CSARAGHHSNQPQHF
abundance: NA; j_gene: TRBJ1-5; v_gene: TRBV7-8; CDR3aa: CASSLADRRAQPQHF
abundance: NA; j_gene: TRBJ2-3; v_gene: TRBV12-3/TRBV12-4; CDR3aa: CASSRGGGTDTQYF
abundance: few; j_gene: TRBJ2-7; v_gene: TRBV12-3/TRBV12-4; CDR3aa: CASSREVGPTYEQYF
abundance: many; j_gene: TRBJ1-5; v_gene: TRBV6-1; CDR3aa: CASSQDTQSNQPQHF
abundance: few; j_gene: TRBJ2-5; v_gene: TRBV19; CDR3aa: CASSPTGKVSSGEETQYF
abundance: few; j_gene: TRBJ1-2; v_gene: TRBV23-1; CDR3aa: CASRPPNTGSLNYGYTF
abundance: many; j_gene: TRBJ1-2; v_gene: TRBV29-1; CDR3aa: CSVDYPRGYTF
abundance: many; j_gene: TRBJ1-5; v_gene: TRBV25-1; CDR3aa: CASGIGARLYSNQPQHF
abundance: few; j_gene: TRBJ2-7; v_gene: TRBV30; CDR3aa: CAWSANPKGRTLYEQYF
abundance: few; j_gene: TRBJ1-2; v_gene: TRBV30; CDR3aa: CAWSVGTGGYGYTF